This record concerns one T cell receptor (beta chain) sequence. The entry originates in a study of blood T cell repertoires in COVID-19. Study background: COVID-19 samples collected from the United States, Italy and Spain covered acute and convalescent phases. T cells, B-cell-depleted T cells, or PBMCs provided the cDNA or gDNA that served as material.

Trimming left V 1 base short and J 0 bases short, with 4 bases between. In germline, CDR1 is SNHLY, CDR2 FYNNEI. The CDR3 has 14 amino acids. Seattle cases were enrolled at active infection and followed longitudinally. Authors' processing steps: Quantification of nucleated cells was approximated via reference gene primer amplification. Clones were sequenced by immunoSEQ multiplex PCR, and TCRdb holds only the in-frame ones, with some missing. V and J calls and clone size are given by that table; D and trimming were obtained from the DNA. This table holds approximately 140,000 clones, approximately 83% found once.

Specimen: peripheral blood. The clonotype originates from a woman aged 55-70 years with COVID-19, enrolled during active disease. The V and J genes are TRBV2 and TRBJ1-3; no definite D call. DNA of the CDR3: TGTGCCAGCAGTGAAGACAGCTCTGGAAACACCATATATTTT. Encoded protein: CASSEDSSGNTIYF.